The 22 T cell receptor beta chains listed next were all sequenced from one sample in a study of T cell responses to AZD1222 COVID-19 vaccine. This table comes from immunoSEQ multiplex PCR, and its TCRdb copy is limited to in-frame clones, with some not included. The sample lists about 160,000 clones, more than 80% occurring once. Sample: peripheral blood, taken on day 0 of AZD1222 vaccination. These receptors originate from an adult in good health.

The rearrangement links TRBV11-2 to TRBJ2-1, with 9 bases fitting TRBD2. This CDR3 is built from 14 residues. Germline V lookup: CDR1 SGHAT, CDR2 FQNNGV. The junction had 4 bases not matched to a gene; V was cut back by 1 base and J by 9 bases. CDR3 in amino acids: CASSLGGGEVEQFF. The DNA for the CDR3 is TGTGCCAGCAGCTTAGGCGGGGGGGAGGTTGAGCAGTTCTTC.

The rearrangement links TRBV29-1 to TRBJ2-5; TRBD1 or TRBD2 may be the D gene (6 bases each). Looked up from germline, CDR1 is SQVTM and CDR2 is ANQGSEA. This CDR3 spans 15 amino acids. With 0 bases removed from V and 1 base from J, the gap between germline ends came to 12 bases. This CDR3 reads CSVEEEGGLQETQYF. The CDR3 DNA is TGCAGCGTTGAAGAGGAGGGGGGACTCCAAGAGACCCAGTACTTC.

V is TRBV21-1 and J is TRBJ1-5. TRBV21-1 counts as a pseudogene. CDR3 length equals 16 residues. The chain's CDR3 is CASIKGGDGSNQPQHF. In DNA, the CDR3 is TGTGCCAGCATCAAAGGAGGGGACGGCAGCAATCAGCCCCAGCATTTT.

The CDR3 nucleotides are TGTGCCAGTAACTCCCGCCGGACTAGCGGGGGAGGATATGAGCAGTTCTTC. Translating gives CASNSRRTSGGGYEQFF. J is TRBJ2-1 and V is TRBV19, with 13 bases matching TRBD2. The trim removed 7 bases at V and 8 bases at J, leaving 14 bases unmatched. CDR1 is LNHDA, CDR2 SQIVND, per germline (reference sequence). The CDR3 covers 17 residues. Together with reference TRBV19 and TRBJ2-1, the CDR3 gives the full variable domain: DGGITQSPKYLFRKEGQNVTLSCEQNLNHDAMYWYRQDPGQGLRLIYYSQIVNDFQKGDIAEGYSVSREKKESFPLTVTSAQKNPTAFYLCASNSRRTSGGGYEQFFGPGTRLTVL.

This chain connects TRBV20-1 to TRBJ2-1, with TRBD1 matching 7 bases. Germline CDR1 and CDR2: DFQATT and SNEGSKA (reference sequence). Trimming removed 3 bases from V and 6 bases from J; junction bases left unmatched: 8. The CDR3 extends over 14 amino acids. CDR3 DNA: TGCAGTGCTAGTGATGGGACAGAACCCAATGAGCAGTTCTTC. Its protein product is CSASDGTEPNEQFF.

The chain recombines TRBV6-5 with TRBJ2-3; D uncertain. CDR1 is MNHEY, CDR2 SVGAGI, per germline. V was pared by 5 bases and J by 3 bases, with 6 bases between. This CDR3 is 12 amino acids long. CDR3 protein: CASSHRTDTQYF. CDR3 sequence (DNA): TGTGCCAGCAGTCACCGAACAGATACGCAGTATTTT.

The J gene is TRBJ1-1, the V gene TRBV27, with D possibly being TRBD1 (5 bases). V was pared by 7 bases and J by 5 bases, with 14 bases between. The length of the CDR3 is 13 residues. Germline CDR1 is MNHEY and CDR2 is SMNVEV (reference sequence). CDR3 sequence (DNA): TGTGCCAGCACGCCCGGGGGGGGGACTGAAGCTTTCTTT. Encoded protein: CASTPGGGTEAFF.

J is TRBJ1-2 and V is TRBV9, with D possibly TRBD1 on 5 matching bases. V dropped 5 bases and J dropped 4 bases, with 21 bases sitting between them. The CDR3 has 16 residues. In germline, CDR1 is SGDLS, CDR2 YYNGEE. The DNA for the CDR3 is TGTGCCAGCAGTGTGAGCCCGCACAGGTTAAGCTATGGCTACACCTTC. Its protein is CASSVSPHRLSYGYTF.

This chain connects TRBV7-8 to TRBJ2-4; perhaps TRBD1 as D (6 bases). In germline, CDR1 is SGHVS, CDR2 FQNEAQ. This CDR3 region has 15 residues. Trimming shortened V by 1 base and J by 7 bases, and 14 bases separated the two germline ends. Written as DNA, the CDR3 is TGTGCCAGCAGCTTAGACAGGGAAACGTGGAACATTCAGTACTTC. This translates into CASSLDRETWNIQYF. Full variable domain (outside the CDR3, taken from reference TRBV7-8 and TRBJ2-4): GAGVSQSPRYKVAKRGQDVALRCDPISGHVSLFWYQQALGQGPEFLTYFQNEAQLDKSGLPSDRFFAERPEGSVSTLKIQRTQQEDSAVYLCASSLDRETWNIQYFGAGTRLSVL.

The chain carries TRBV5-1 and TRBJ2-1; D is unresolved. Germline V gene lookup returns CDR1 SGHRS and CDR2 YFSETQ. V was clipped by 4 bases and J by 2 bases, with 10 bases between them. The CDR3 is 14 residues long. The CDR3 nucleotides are TGCGCCAGCAGCCCAGGTCGCCCCTACAATGAGCAGTTCTTC. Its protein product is CASSPGRPYNEQFF. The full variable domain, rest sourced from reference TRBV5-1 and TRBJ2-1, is KAGVTQTPRYLIKTRGQQVTLSCSPISGHRSVSWYQQTPGQGLQFLFEYFSETQRNKGNFPGRFSGRQFSNSRSEMNVSTLELGDSALYLCASSPGRPYNEQFFGPGTRLTVL.

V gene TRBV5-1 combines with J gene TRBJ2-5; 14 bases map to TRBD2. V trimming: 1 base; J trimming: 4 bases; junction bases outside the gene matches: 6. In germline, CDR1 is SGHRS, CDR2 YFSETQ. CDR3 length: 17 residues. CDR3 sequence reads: CASSLSTSGGAGETQYF. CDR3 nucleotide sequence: TGCGCCAGCAGCTTGTCGACTAGCGGGGGGGCCGGAGAGACCCAGTACTTC. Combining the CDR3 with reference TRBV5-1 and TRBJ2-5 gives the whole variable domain KAGVTQTPRYLIKTRGQQVTLSCSPISGHRSVSWYQQTPGQGLQFLFEYFSETQRNKGNFPGRFSGRQFSNSRSEMNVSTLELGDSALYLCASSLSTSGGAGETQYFGPGTRLLVL.

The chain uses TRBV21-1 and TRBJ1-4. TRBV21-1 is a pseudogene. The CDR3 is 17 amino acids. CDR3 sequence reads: CASSLSLNLETNEKLFF. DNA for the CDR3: TGTGCCAGCAGCCTTTCGTTAAATTTGGAAACTAATGAAAAACTGTTTTTT.

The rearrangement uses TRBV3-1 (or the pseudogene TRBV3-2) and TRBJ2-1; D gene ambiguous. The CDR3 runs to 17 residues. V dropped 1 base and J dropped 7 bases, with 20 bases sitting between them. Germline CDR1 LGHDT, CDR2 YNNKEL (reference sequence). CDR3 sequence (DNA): TGTGCCAGCAGCCAAGCGCCCCCAGCCGCAGTGGGGAATGAGCAGTTCTTC. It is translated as CASSQAPPAAVGNEQFF.

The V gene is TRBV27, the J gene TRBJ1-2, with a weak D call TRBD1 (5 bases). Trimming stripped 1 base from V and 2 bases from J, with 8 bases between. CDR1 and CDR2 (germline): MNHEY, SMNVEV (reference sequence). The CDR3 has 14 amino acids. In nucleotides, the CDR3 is TGTGCCAGCAGTTTATTCGGGGGAAACTATGGCTACACCTTC. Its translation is CASSLFGGNYGYTF.

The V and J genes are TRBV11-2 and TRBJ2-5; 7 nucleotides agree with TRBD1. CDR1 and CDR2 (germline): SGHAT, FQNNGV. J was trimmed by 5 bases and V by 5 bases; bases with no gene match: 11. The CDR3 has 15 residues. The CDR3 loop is CASSNTVGQTETQYF. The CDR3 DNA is TGTGCCAGCAGCAATACAGTGGGACAGACGGAGACCCAGTACTTC.

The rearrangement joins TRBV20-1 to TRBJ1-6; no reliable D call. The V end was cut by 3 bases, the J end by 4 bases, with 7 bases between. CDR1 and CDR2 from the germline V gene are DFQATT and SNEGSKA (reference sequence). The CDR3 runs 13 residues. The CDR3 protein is CSASSPYNSPLHF. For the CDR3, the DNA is TGCAGTGCTAGTAGTCCTTATAATTCACCCCTCCACTTT.

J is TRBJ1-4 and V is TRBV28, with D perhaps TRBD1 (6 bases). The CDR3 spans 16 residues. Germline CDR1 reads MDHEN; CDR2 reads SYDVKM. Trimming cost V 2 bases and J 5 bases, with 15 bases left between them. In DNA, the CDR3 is TGTGCCAGCAGTTTAAACAGGGCGAACAGGAATGAAAAACTGTTTTTT. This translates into CASSLNRANRNEKLFF.

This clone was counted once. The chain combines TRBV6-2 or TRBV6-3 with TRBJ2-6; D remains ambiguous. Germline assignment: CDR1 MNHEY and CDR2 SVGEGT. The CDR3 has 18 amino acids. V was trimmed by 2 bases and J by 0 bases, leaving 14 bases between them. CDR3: CASSYIKGHTSGANVLTF. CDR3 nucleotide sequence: TGTGCCAGCAGTTACATTAAAGGTCATACCTCTGGGGCCAACGTCCTGACTTTC.

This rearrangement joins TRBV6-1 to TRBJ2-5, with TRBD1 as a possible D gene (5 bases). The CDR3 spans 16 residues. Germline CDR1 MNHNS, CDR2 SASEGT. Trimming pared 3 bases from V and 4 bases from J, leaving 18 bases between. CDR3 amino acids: CASSDFSGSVTETQYF. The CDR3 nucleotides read TGTGCCAGCAGTGATTTTTCAGGGTCGGTGACAGAGACCCAGTACTTC.

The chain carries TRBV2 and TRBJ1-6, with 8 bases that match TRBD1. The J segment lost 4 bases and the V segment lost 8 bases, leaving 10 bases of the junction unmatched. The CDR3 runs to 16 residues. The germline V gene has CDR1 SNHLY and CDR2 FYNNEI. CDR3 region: CASFPGQAPYNSPLHF. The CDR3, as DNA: TGTGCCAGCTTTCCGGGACAGGCTCCTTATAATTCACCCCTCCACTTT.

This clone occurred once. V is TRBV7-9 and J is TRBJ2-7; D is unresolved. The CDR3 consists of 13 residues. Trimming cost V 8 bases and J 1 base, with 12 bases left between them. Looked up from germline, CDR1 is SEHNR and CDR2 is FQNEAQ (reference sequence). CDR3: CASVGGASYEQYF. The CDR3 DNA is TGTGCCAGCGTGGGTGGAGCGTCCTACGAGCAGTACTTC. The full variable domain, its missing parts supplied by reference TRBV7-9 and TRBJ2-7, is DTGVSQNPRHKITKRGQNVTFRCDPISEHNRLYWYRQTLGQGPEFLTYFQNEAQLEKSRLLSDRFSAERPKGSFSTLEIQRTEQGDSAMYLCASVGGASYEQYFGPGTRLTVT.

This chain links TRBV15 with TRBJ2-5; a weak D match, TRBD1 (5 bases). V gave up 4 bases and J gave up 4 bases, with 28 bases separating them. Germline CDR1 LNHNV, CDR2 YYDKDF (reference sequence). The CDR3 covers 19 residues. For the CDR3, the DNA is TGTGCCACCAGCATGAGTGGGGTCAGGGTGTGGGGTTCGGGAGAGACCCAGTACTTC. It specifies CATSMSGVRVWGSGETQYF.